The 10 T cell receptor beta chains reported below all come from one sample, sequenced in a study of cytomegalovirus exposure and HLA in healthy donors. Vbeta (60) and Jbeta (13) primers were used in the PCR. TCRdb's copy holds only in-frame clones and misses some; the assay was immunoSEQ multiplex PCR. The repertoire holds 140,000 to 150,000 clones, nearly 80% seen once, with 3% in the top ten. Material: PBMCs. Receptors were obtained from a man in his forties in good health and CMV-seropositive.

This chain uses TRBV5-1 with TRBJ2-5; 10 nucleotides match TRBD1. The germline CDR1 and CDR2 sequences are SGHRS and YFSETQ. V was pared by 2 bases and J by 4 bases, with 8 bases of the junction left unmatched. The CDR3 is 16 residues long. The CDR3 DNA reads TGCGCCAGCAGCTTATCCGGACAGGGGGTTTTAGAGACCCAGTACTTC. This gives the protein CASSLSGQGVLETQYF. Drawing the rest from reference TRBV5-1 and TRBJ2-5, the complete variable domain is KAGVTQTPRYLIKTRGQQVTLSCSPISGHRSVSWYQQTPGQGLQFLFEYFSETQRNKGNFPGRFSGRQFSNSRSEMNVSTLELGDSALYLCASSLSGQGVLETQYFGPGTRLLVL.

The chain uses TRBV6-5 and TRBJ1-2; D ambiguous. The V end lost 8 bases, the J end lost 3 bases, and 13 bases lay between the germline ends. CDR1 and CDR2 (germline): MNHEY, SVGAGI. The CDR3 runs 13 residues. CDR3 sequence reads: CASGARRHYGYTF. As DNA, the CDR3 is TGTGCCAGCGGCGCCCGGAGGCACTATGGCTACACCTTC.

The count of this clone is one. The chain joins TRBV28 to TRBJ2-7; no clear D. The germline V and J ends were trimmed by 6 bases and 2 bases, with 5 bases remaining between them. This CDR3 is built from 11 residues. Germline loops: CDR1 MDHEN, CDR2 SYDVKM. CDR3 residues: CASRATYEQYF. The CDR3 DNA reads as TGTGCCAGCAGGGCCACCTACGAGCAGTACTTC.

The J gene is TRBJ1-5, the V gene TRBV6-4; D not certain. This CDR3 has 17 amino acids. The germline gives CDR1 MRHNA, CDR2 SNTAGT. Trimming left V 0 bases short and J 3 bases short, with 15 bases between. The CDR3 spells CASSDSILPGINQPQHF. In DNA form, the CDR3 reads TGTGCCAGCAGTGACTCGATCCTTCCGGGAATCAATCAGCCCCAGCATTTT.

To note about this clone: Mismatch with germline at one junction end may stem from a read error. The rearrangement uses TRBV5-1 and TRBJ2-5, with 10 bases lining up with TRBD1. This CDR3 is 14 amino acids long. Per germline, CDR1 SGHRS and CDR2 YFSETQ. CDR3 bases: TGTGCCAGCAGCACCGGACAGGGGGAAGAGACCCAGTACTTC. Protein product: CASSTGQGEETQYF.

This chain's CDR3 is CASSLGSSYNEQFF. DNA of the CDR3: TGTGCCAGCAGCTTAGGTAGCTCCTACAATGAGCAGTTCTTC. This chain connects TRBV7-2 to TRBJ2-1; D not resolved. V was cut by 1 base and J by 0 bases, with 4 bases left in between. CDR3 size: 14 residues. Looked up from germline, CDR1 is SGHTA and CDR2 is FQGNSA.

The chain couples TRBV29-1 to TRBJ2-7; the match to TRBD1 covers 9 bases. In germline, CDR1 is SQVTM, CDR2 ANQGSEA. The CDR3 runs 13 residues. Unmatched junction bases numbered 5, after V lost 6 bases and J lost 2 bases. This CDR3 is CSVEQGAPYEQYF. The DNA for the CDR3 is TGCAGCGTAGAACAGGGGGCGCCCTACGAGCAGTACTTC.

This chain links TRBV18 with TRBJ2-2; TRBD1 is a possible D gene (6 bases). Germline values: CDR1 KGHSH, CDR2 LQKENI. The CDR3 totals 15 residues. The ends were cut back, 2 bases at V and 4 bases at J, with 11 bases in the middle. CDR3 DNA sequence: TGTGCCAGCTCACCATGGGGGCTGGGCACCGGGGAGCTGTTTTTT. Its protein product is CASSPWGLGTGELFF.

The table lists this clone with a count of one. This chain connects TRBV9 to TRBJ2-7, with a weak D call TRBD1 (6 bases). The V gene's germline CDR1 is SGDLS and CDR2 YYNGEE. V gave up 5 bases and J gave up 7 bases, with 19 bases separating them. The length of the CDR3 is 14 residues. Here the CDR3 DNA reads TGTGCCAGCAGTTCCCGGGACATCGAGGGAGAGCAGTACTTC. As protein: CASSSRDIEGEQYF.

The rearrangement links TRBV11-2 to TRBJ2-3; a possible D gene is TRBD2 (7 bases). Trimming left V 1 base short and J 6 bases short, with 14 bases between. The germline gives CDR1 SGHAT, CDR2 FQNNGV. The CDR3 spans 15 residues. CDR3: CASSLAGGEGDTQYF. CDR3 bases: TGTGCCAGCAGCTTAGCGGGGGGCGAGGGGGATACGCAGTATTTT. Full variable domain (remainder filled in from reference TRBV11-2 and TRBJ2-3): EAGVAQSPRYKIIEKRQSVAFWCNPISGHATLYWYQQILGQGPKLLIQFQNNGVVDDSQLPKDRFSAERLKGVDSTLKIQPAKLEDSAVYLCASSLAGGEGDTQYFGPGTRLTVL.